These 18 T cell receptor beta chains were sequenced from one sample in a study of tumor and adjacent non-tumor tissue in lung cancer. A modified ARM-PCR protocol with three rounds of nested PCR amplified TCRbeta. Via MiXCR, TCRdb re-called the multiplex PCR reads, giving one row per CDR3 protein. The table records roughly 150,000 distinct CDR3 sequences, approximately 70% of them present only once. This sample's RNA came from whole unsorted tissue. Sequencing was carried out using lung tumor tissue. These receptors came from a man in his 60s with small cell lung cancer.

The J gene is TRBJ2-3, the V gene TRBV5-1; TRBD1 matches at 7 bases. The J call could be wrong; TRBJ1-5 is a better fit for the DNA end. Looked up from germline, CDR1 is SGHRS and CDR2 is YFSETQ. The CDR3 length is 14 residues. CDR3 sequence reads: CASAGGAGTDTQHF. Written as DNA, the CDR3 is TGCGCCAGCGCAGGGGGTGCAGGGACAGATACGCAGCATTTT.

The V call is TRBV11-1, the J call TRBJ2-7; D is perhaps TRBD1 or TRBD2 (5 bases each). The CDR3 is made up of 14 amino acids. The germline CDR1 and CDR2 sequences are SGHAT and FQDESV (reference sequence). This chain's CDR3 is CVSSSGGPSYEQYV. CDR3 DNA sequence: TGTGTCAGCAGTTCTGGGGGACCCTCCTACGAGCAGTACGTC.

This clonotype was seen many times. V gene TRBV29-1 combines with J gene TRBJ2-5, with 11 bases identical to TRBD2. This CDR3 region has 14 residues. The germline CDR1 and CDR2 sequences are SQVTM and ANQGSEA. V gave up 5 bases and J gave up 1 base; unmatched junction bases: 3. The CDR3 nucleotides read TGCAGCGTTTTAGGGACTAGCGGCCAAGAGACCCAGTACTTC. Translation gives CSVLGTSGQETQYF.

About this clonotype itself: Given a much more abundant clone one base away, this may be a read error. V is TRBV20-1 and J is TRBJ2-7; 11 bases align to TRBD2. The CDR3 loop spans 15 amino acids. The germline gives CDR1 DFQATT, CDR2 SNEGSKA (reference sequence). This CDR3 is CSALTLAGGTYDQYF. In nucleotides, the CDR3 is TGCAGTGCTCTTACCCTAGCGGGAGGAACCTACGATCAGTACTTC.

In regard to this clonotype: A read error is possible here, since a much larger clone lies one base away. The chain uses TRBV29-1 and TRBJ2-2; unclear D gene. Germline V CDR1 and CDR2: SQVTM, ANQGSEA. The CDR3 is 12 residues long. Trimming pared 4 bases from V and 3 bases from J, leaving 6 bases between. The CDR3 loop reads CSVGADTGELFF. CDR3 nucleotide sequence: TGCAGCGTTGGGGCCGACACCGGGGAGCTGTTTTTT.

Points on this clonotype: Germline is not matched at one junction end, which may reflect a read error. The chain carries TRBV4-1 and TRBJ2-6; 10 bases align to TRBD1. The CDR3 has 18 residues. Germline CDR1 reads MGHRA; CDR2 reads YSYEKL. This chain's CDR3 is CANSRDRGLPSGANVLTF. The CDR3 nucleotides are TGCGCCAACAGCCGGGACAGGGGCCTGCCCTCTGGGGCCAACGTCCTGACTTTC.

As to this clonotype: Lacking the conserved final phenylalanine or tryptophan, this CDR3 likely reflects a read error. The chain recombines TRBV11-1 with TRBJ2-4; D may be TRBD2 (6 bases). V was pared by 5 bases and J by 0 bases, with 14 bases between. The CDR3 covers 16 residues. CDR1 and CDR2 from the germline V gene are SGHAT and FQDESV (reference sequence). CDR3 DNA sequence: TGTGCCAGCAGCGACGGGAGAGGCCTAGCCAAAAACATTCAGTACTTG. This encodes CASSDGRGLAKNIQYL.

About this clonotype itself: Mismatch with germline at one junction end may stem from a read error. J is TRBJ2-2 and V is TRBV20-1; D is ambiguous. Germline-derived CDR1 and CDR2 are DFQATT and SNEGSKA (reference sequence). This CDR3 spans 13 amino acids. CDR3 DNA sequence: TGCAGTGCTATTGGGATGAACACCCGGGAGCTGTTTTTT. Protein sequence: CSAIGMNTRELFF.

This clonotype was recorded many times. The gene calls are TRBV29-1 and TRBJ2-1; no definite D call. V dropped 6 bases and J dropped 0 bases, with 3 bases sitting between them. The CDR3 is made up of 11 amino acids. Per the germline V gene, CDR1 is SQVTM and CDR2 is ANQGSEA. The CDR3: CSVDSYNEQFF. Here the CDR3 DNA reads TGCAGCGTGGACTCCTACAATGAGCAGTTCTTC.

As to this clonotype: This may be a read error, as it is one base from a much larger clone. This chain's CDR3 is CANSLVPLRSEQFF. CDR3 coding DNA: TGCGCCAACAGCTTAGTTCCCCTTCGGAGTGAGCAGTTCTTC. The genes are TRBV5-1 and TRBJ2-1; D is uncertain. Per the germline V gene, CDR1 is SGHRS and CDR2 is YFSETQ. This CDR3 comprises 14 residues.

V usage is TRBV7-9 and J usage is TRBJ2-5, with 8 bases aligning to TRBD1. Germline V gene sequence: CDR1 SEHNR, CDR2 FQNEAQ (reference sequence). The CDR3 length is 17 residues. The J segment lost 5 bases and the V segment lost 5 bases, leaving 16 bases of the junction unmatched. The CDR3 reads CASSPPGDRRVGETQYF. The CDR3 DNA sequence: TGTGCCAGCAGCCCCCCCGGGGACAGGCGGGTGGGGGAGACCCAGTACTTC. The whole variable domain, remainder taken from reference TRBV7-9 and TRBJ2-5, is DTGVSQNPRHKITKRGQNVTFRCDPISEHNRLYWYRQTLGQGPEFLTYFQNEAQLEKSRLLSDRFSAERPKGSFSTLEIQRTEQGDSAMYLCASSPPGDRRVGETQYFGPGTRLLVL.

As regards this clonotype: This may arise from a read error, as a much more abundant clone is one base away. This rearrangement joins TRBV20-1 to TRBJ2-2; 10 nucleotides line up with TRBD1. The J segment lost 7 bases and the V segment lost 8 bases, leaving 13 bases of the junction unmatched. This CDR3 spans 15 amino acids. From germline, CDR1 is DFQATT and CDR2 SNEGSKA (reference sequence). This CDR3 is CSPTHSGTGVGELFF. CDR3 DNA: TGCAGTCCTACGCATTCCGGGACAGGGGTCGGGGAGCTGTTTTTT.

Notes on this clonotype: One end of the junction does not line up with germline, which may come from a read error. V usage is TRBV6-2 or TRBV6-3 and J usage is TRBJ2-7, with 7 bases fitting TRBD2. Germline CDR1 reads MNHEY; CDR2 reads SVGEGT. The length of the CDR3 is 15 residues. The CDR3, as DNA: TGTGCTAGCAGTTCCTGTCTAGCGGCCACTTACGAGCAGTACTTC. This gives the protein CASSSCLAATYEQYF.

The chain links TRBV11-2 to TRBJ2-7; the D is unclear. The CDR3 sequence is 14 residues long. V was pared by 0 bases and J by 7 bases, with 13 bases between. From germline, CDR1 is SGHAT and CDR2 FQNNGV. CDR3 region: CASSLDLTGYEQYV. CDR3 nucleotides: TGTGCCAGCAGCTTAGATCTCACGGGCTATGAGCAGTACGTC.

V is TRBV11-2 and J is TRBJ2-1; 13 bases map to TRBD2. Per the germline V gene, CDR1 is SGHAT and CDR2 is FQNNGV. The CDR3 sequence is 18 residues long. V dropped 4 bases and J dropped 6; count of bases not matched to a gene: 12. CDR3 sequence reads: CASSYYIQGLAGVNEQFF. CDR3 nucleotides: TGTGCCAGCAGCTACTACATCCAAGGACTAGCGGGAGTCAATGAGCAGTTCTTC.

The V call is TRBV5-1, the J call TRBJ2-7, with TRBD1 matching 11 bases. V lost 5 bases, J lost 2 bases, and 15 bases stayed unmatched. The V gene's germline CDR1 is SGHRS and CDR2 YFSETQ. The CDR3 has 18 amino acids. The CDR3 loop is CASRLTPGTGGVTYEQYF. The DNA for the CDR3 is TGCGCCAGCAGATTGACCCCCGGGACAGGGGGGGTAACCTACGAGCAGTACTTC.

To note about this clonotype: This likely comes from a read error, as the CDR3 has no conserved phenylalanine or tryptophan at its end. V usage is TRBV11-2 and J usage is TRBJ1-2; 7 nucleotides agree with TRBD1. In germline, CDR1 is SGHAT, CDR2 FQNNGV. The CDR3 extends over 13 amino acids. CDR3 sequence reads: CASRPTGATGYTI. The CDR3 DNA reads as TGTGCTAGCAGACCAACAGGGGCTACGGGCTACACCATC.

This clonotype occurred many times. The chain links TRBV6-1 to TRBJ2-7, with D hard to call. Trimming pared 1 base from V and 2 bases from J, leaving 12 bases between. There are 15 residues in the CDR3. Germline values: CDR1 MNHNS, CDR2 SASEGT. The CDR3 sequence: CASSEVSWHPYEQYV. In DNA, the CDR3 is TGTGCCAGCAGTGAAGTTTCTTGGCATCCCTACGAGCAGTACGTC.